This T cell receptor beta chain was recovered during a study of CD8+CD57+ T cells in acquired aplastic anemia. Study-wide findings and caveats: The same twenty-nine CD8+ CDR3 sequences occurred in patients and in controls. Researchers reported that CD8+ Simpson's diversity was not significantly different in patients versus controls.

This CDR3 spans 16 amino acids. Germline-derived CDR1 and CDR2 are SEHNR and FQNEAQ (reference sequence). V gave up 1 base and J gave up 6 bases; unmatched junction bases: 11. Concerning this clonotype: What it binds is unknown. A read error is possible here, since a much larger clone lies one base away.

It was patients with CD8+CD57+ cell expansion by flow cytometry who were chosen for sequencing. Every patient presented with severe acquired aplastic anemia. The study sampled blood from patients who had received no therapy. Genomic DNA was employed as the template in profiling TCR beta VDJ and CDR3. MiXCR, applied by TCRdb to the reads, yields one record per CDR3 protein. The table has under 250,000 distinct CDR3 sequences, about 44% seen once. The sequencing sample was made of sorted CD4+, CD8+, or CD8+CD57+ T cells (not recorded which) from PBMCs. V is TRBV7-9 and J is TRBJ2-7, with 8 bases lining up with TRBD2. This TCR came from a human donor with aplastic anemia. In nucleotides, the CDR3 is TGTGCCAGCAGCTTAGGGGGGCCGGGACTAGTCGCCGAGCAGTACTTC. Its translation is CASSLGGPGLVAEQYF.